The present entry profiles one T cell receptor beta chain with its context. The antigen remains undetermined. These data are taken from a study of cytomegalovirus exposure and HLA in healthy donors. The PCR contained 60 Vbeta and 13 Jbeta primers. The assay was immunoSEQ multiplex PCR, and TCRdb's table has in-frame clones only and misses some. The top ten hold around 10% of the sample, which has approximately 150,000 clones, around four fifths seen once. When sampled, the donors appeared nominally healthy, though they likely had unrecorded immune exposures. This CDR3 has 14 amino acids. The germline V gene has CDR1 LNHDA and CDR2 SQIVND (reference sequence). Germline trimming cut 5 bases from V and 6 bases from J; bases unmatched to any gene: 6. Findings of the study overall: A later analysis showed HLA-associated TCR beta chains outstripping equally common others in clonal expansion. Analyses of presence/absence relied on an assumption of roughly uniform sequencing depth across donors.

The origin of this receptor is a woman in her sixties in good health and CMV-seropositive. Sequenced material: PBMCs. The chain uses TRBV19 and TRBJ2-5, with TRBD2 matching 10 bases. For the CDR3, the DNA is TGTGCCAGTAGTGCCGGGACTAGCGTAAAGACCCAGTACTTC. This gives the protein CASSAGTSVKTQYF.